The 30 T cell receptor beta chains below all came from one sample that was sequenced in a study of blood T cell repertoires in COVID-19. Produced via immunoSEQ multiplex PCR; TCRdb's table is partial and in-frame only. The repertoire includes about 170,000 clones, roughly 90% of them detected once, and roughly 7% sits in the top ten. The specimen was PBMCs or T cells enriched from blood (not recorded which). Source of these receptors: a woman in her fifties or sixties who had recovered from COVID-19.

The genes are TRBV27 and TRBJ2-1, with D maybe TRBD2 (5 bases). This CDR3 contains 14 residues. V was pared by 4 bases and J by 2 bases, with 9 bases between. The V gene's germline CDR1 is MNHEY and CDR2 SMNVEV (reference sequence). CDR3 sequence (DNA): TGTGCCAGCAGTTCGGCGGGCCCCTACAATGAGCAGTTCTTC. Amino acid sequence: CASSSAGPYNEQFF.

This chain links TRBV25-1 with TRBJ2-1; 7 positions match TRBD2. V shed 5 bases, J shed 6 bases, and the junction held 7 bases outside the gene matches. Germline lookup yields CDR1 MGHDK and CDR2 SYGVNS. This CDR3 is 14 amino acids long. The CDR3 loop reads CASSLAGDLNEQFF. The CDR3 DNA sequence: TGTGCCAGCAGTCTGGCGGGAGATCTCAATGAGCAGTTCTTC. Based on the CDR3 plus reference TRBV25-1 and TRBJ2-1, the full variable domain is EADIYQTPRYLVIGTGKKITLECSQTMGHDKMYWYQQDPGMELHLIHYSYGVNSTEKGDLSSESTVSRIRTEHFPLTLESARPSHTSQYLCASSLAGDLNEQFFGPGTRLTVL.

V gene TRBV5-6 combines with J gene TRBJ2-1, with D unresolved. The CDR3 length is 13 residues. V was clipped by 0 bases and J by 4 bases, with 5 bases between them. The V gene's germline CDR1 is SGHDT and CDR2 YYEEEE. In DNA form, the CDR3 reads TGTGCCAGCAGCTTGGGTGCGTACAATGAGCAGTTCTTC. As protein: CASSLGAYNEQFF.

The gene calls are TRBV18 and TRBJ1-1; D possibly corresponds to TRBD1 (5 bases). The CDR3 is made up of 13 amino acids. The germline V and J ends were trimmed by 3 bases and 11 bases, with 16 bases remaining between them. CDR1 and CDR2 from the germline V gene are KGHSH and LQKENI. The CDR3 coding sequence is TGTGCCAGCTCACCGCAGGCAGGGTTTAATGCTTTCTTT. Translated: CASSPQAGFNAFF. The entire variable domain, with the rest obtained from reference TRBV18 and TRBJ1-1, is as follows: NAGVMQNPRHLVRRRGQEARLRCSPMKGHSHVYWYRQLPEEGLKFMVYLQKENIIDESGMPKERFSAEFPKEGPSILRIQQVVRGDSAAYFCASSPQAGFNAFFGQGTRLTVV.

This sequence joins TRBV6-5 and TRBJ2-7; D ambiguous. In germline, CDR1 is MNHEY, CDR2 SVGAGI. V was shortened by 6 bases and J by 0 bases, with 9 bases between the two germline ends. This CDR3 spans 13 amino acids. In DNA, the CDR3 is TGTGCCAGCAGCTATCACCCCTCCTACGAGCAGTACTTC. This codes for CASSYHPSYEQYF.

The rearrangement uses TRBV5-1 and TRBJ2-7, with 12 bases that match TRBD2. The germline V gene encodes CDR1 SGHRS and CDR2 YFSETQ. This CDR3 spans 13 amino acids. V shed 7 bases and J 7 bases; nucleotides not matched to a gene: 6. The CDR3 sequence: CASGLAGRGEQYF. DNA for the CDR3: TGCGCCAGCGGACTAGCGGGACGAGGTGAGCAGTACTTC.

The chain carries TRBV4-1 and TRBJ2-5; D is unresolved. Germline values: CDR1 MGHRA, CDR2 YSYEKL. Trimming removed 2 bases at V and 1 base at J, with 11 bases between. The CDR3 is 15 amino acids. CDR3 sequence (DNA): TGCGCCAGCAGCCAATACTTTTTTCCCCAAGAGACCCAGTACTTC. This translates into CASSQYFFPQETQYF.

V gene TRBV5-6 combines with J gene TRBJ1-2; D remains ambiguous. The CDR3 loop spans 14 amino acids. V lost 0 bases and J 5 bases, leaving 11 bases between the germline ends. CDR1 is SGHDT and CDR2 is YYEEEE in the germline V gene. CDR3 nucleotide sequence: TGTGCCAGCAGCTTGGTTGAGACAAAGTATGGCTACACCTTC. It is translated as CASSLVETKYGYTF.

The V and J genes are TRBV5-1 and TRBJ1-4; 7 nucleotides agree with TRBD1. Looked up from germline, CDR1 is SGHRS and CDR2 is YFSETQ. V gave up 0 bases and J gave up 8 bases; unmatched junction bases: 4. The CDR3 is 14 residues long. CDR3: CASSLVGGEEKLFF. In DNA form, the CDR3 reads TGCGCCAGCAGCTTGGTAGGGGGCGAGGAAAAACTGTTTTTT.

The chain's CDR3 is CASSIAHRASYEQYF. The CDR3, as DNA: TGTGCCAGTAGTATCGCTCACAGAGCCTCCTACGAGCAGTACTTC. This rearrangement joins TRBV19 to TRBJ2-7; the D is unclear. The CDR3 totals 15 residues. Trimming removed 3 bases from V and 0 bases from J, with 12 bases in between. Germline V gene sequence: CDR1 LNHDA, CDR2 SQIVND (reference sequence).

The V and J genes are TRBV4-1 and TRBJ2-7, with a tentative D call TRBD1 (5 bases). Germline-derived CDR1 and CDR2 are MGHRA and YSYEKL. The CDR3 contains 15 residues. V was trimmed by 2 bases and J by 3 bases, leaving 14 bases between them. CDR3 in DNA: TGCGCCAGCAGCCAACTCGGTCGTAGGGGCTACGAGCAGTACTTC. Translating gives CASSQLGRRGYEQYF.

The chain combines TRBV18 with TRBJ1-5, with D possibly matching TRBD1 (6 bases). The CDR3 sequence is 13 residues long. V was cut by 4 bases and J by 5 bases, with 9 bases left in between. CDR1 is KGHSH and CDR2 is LQKENI in the germline V gene. CDR3 nucleotides: TGTGCCAGCTCACGAGGGGGACATCAGCCCCAGCATTTT. As protein: CASSRGGHQPQHF. Full variable domain (missing parts from reference TRBV18 and TRBJ1-5): NAGVMQNPRHLVRRRGQEARLRCSPMKGHSHVYWYRQLPEEGLKFMVYLQKENIIDESGMPKERFSAEFPKEGPSILRIQQVVRGDSAAYFCASSRGGHQPQHFGDGTRLSIL.

This clone is a singleton in its sample. As DNA, the CDR3 is TGTGCCAGCAGTTTTGACAGGGACATTTCCTACAATGAGCAGTTCTTC. It yields the protein CASSFDRDISYNEQFF. The V gene is TRBV28, the J gene TRBJ2-1; 7 nucleotides line up with TRBD1. Losses at the gene ends were 3 bases for V and 1 base for J; bases not matched to a gene: 6. Germline V gene lookup returns CDR1 MDHEN and CDR2 SYDVKM. The length of the CDR3 is 16 residues.

The CDR3: CASSSDGGNYGYTF. The CDR3 DNA follows: TGCGCCAGCAGCTCAGACGGAGGTAACTATGGCTACACCTTC. The chain employs TRBV5-1 and TRBJ1-2; D not resolved. Trimming stripped 3 bases from V and 1 base from J, with 10 bases between. This CDR3 contains 14 residues. CDR1 is SGHRS and CDR2 is YFSETQ in the germline V gene.

This clone has a single count. This rearrangement joins TRBV30 to TRBJ1-1, with D perhaps matching TRBD1 (6 bases). Germline loops: CDR1 GTSNPN, CDR2 SVGIG (reference sequence). Trimming took off 1 base at V and 5 bases at J, with 20 bases between the two ends. This CDR3 is 16 amino acids long. The CDR3 region is CAWSGSDRSLGTEAFF. CDR3 coding DNA: TGTGCCTGGAGTGGGTCGGACAGAAGTTTAGGGACTGAAGCTTTCTTT.

The V call is TRBV6-1, the J call TRBJ1-2; D may be TRBD1 (5 bases). V lost 1 base to trimming and J lost 0 bases, with 9 bases between them. The CDR3 sequence is 15 residues long. Germline CDR1 reads MNHNS; CDR2 reads SASEGT. The CDR3 here is CASSEVGQPNYGYTF. CDR3 nucleotide sequence: TGTGCCAGCAGTGAAGTGGGGCAGCCTAACTATGGCTACACCTTC.

This chain joins TRBV19 and TRBJ2-5; no firm D call. Germline V gives CDR1 LNHDA, CDR2 SQIVND (reference sequence). This CDR3 comprises 13 residues. V was shortened by 1 base and J by 3 bases, with 6 bases between the two germline ends. This chain's CDR3 is CASSIGAKETQYF. Here the CDR3 DNA reads TGTGCCAGTAGTATAGGGGCAAAAGAGACCCAGTACTTC.

The chain links TRBV5-1 to TRBJ2-2; TRBD1 might be the D (6 bases). CDR3 length: 12 residues. Germline loops: CDR1 SGHRS, CDR2 YFSETQ. The V end lost 7 bases, the J end lost 7 bases, and 11 bases lay between the germline ends. The CDR3 spells CASWDTGGELFF. CDR3 in DNA: TGCGCCAGCTGGGACACCGGCGGGGAGCTGTTTTTT.

The gene calls are TRBV7-3 and TRBJ2-4; 15 nucleotides line up with TRBD2. This CDR3 contains 17 residues. From germline, CDR1 is SGHTA and CDR2 FQGTGA. V shed 5 bases, J shed 5 bases, and the junction held 7 bases outside the gene matches. For the CDR3, the DNA is TGTGCCAGCAGCCAAACGGGACTAGCGGGAGGCCAAAACATTCAGTACTTC. It specifies CASSQTGLAGGQNIQYF. Full variable domain (outside the CDR3, taken from reference TRBV7-3 and TRBJ2-4): GAGVSQTPSNKVTEKGKYVELRCDPISGHTALYWYRQSLGQGPEFLIYFQGTGAADDSGLPNDRFFAVRPEGSVSTLKIQRTERGDSAVYLCASSQTGLAGGQNIQYFGAGTRLSVL.

The chain recombines TRBV19 with TRBJ2-3, with 9 nucleotides matching TRBD1. The germline V gene has CDR1 LNHDA and CDR2 SQIVND (reference sequence). Trimming cost V 5 bases and J 2 bases; bases outside gene matches: 5. The CDR3 is made up of 15 amino acids. CDR3: CASSEGQGHTDTQYF. In nucleotides, the CDR3 is TGTGCCAGTAGTGAAGGACAGGGGCACACAGATACGCAGTATTTT.

The chain links TRBV28 to TRBJ2-1; TRBD2 aligns across 11 bases. Trimming at V came to 5 bases and at J to 7 bases, leaving 7 bases not matched to a gene. Germline assignment: CDR1 MDHEN and CDR2 SYDVKM. The CDR3 has 15 amino acids. CDR3 in DNA: TGTGCCAGCAGTCTAGCGGGAGGAAGGGGGAATGAGCAGTTCTTC. Its translation is CASSLAGGRGNEQFF.

The chain combines TRBV4-2 with TRBJ2-1; possible D gene TRBD1, 5 bases. The CDR3 covers 13 residues. Germline CDR1 is LGHNA and CDR2 is YNFKEQ. Trimming removed 0 bases at V and 10 bases at J, with 10 bases between. CDR3 residues: CASSQDRQGEQFF. The CDR3 DNA sequence: TGTGCCAGCAGCCAAGATAGGCAGGGAGAGCAGTTCTTC.

V gene TRBV27 combines with J gene TRBJ1-5; 10 bases are a match to TRBD1. Germline trimming cut 11 bases from V and 3 bases from J; bases unmatched to any gene: 10. This CDR3 region has 15 residues. In germline, CDR1 is MNHEY, CDR2 SMNVEV (reference sequence). The CDR3 region is CASPGQGPYNQPQHF. CDR3 bases: TGTGCCTCACCGGGACAGGGGCCCTACAATCAGCCCCAGCATTTT.

About this clone: A read error may produce the germline difference seen at one junction end. The chain combines TRBV7-7 with TRBJ2-3, with TRBD1 matching 7 bases. The germline gives CDR1 SSHAT, CDR2 FNYEAQ (reference sequence). This CDR3 region has 13 residues. CDR3 residues: CASSPTGTDTQYF. Here the CDR3 DNA reads TGTGCTAGCAGCCCGACAGGGACAGATACGCAGTATTTT.

The rearrangement uses TRBV21-1 and TRBJ2-4; the DNA was not compared with TRBD2, the D call given in the table. TRBV21-1 is flagged as a pseudogene. This CDR3 comprises 16 residues. CDR3 region: CASSKELSGKYSIQYF. Written as DNA, the CDR3 is TGTGCCAGCAGCAAAGAGCTAAGCGGGAAGTATTCCATTCAGTACTTC.

The chain recombines TRBV24-1 with TRBJ2-3; 12 bases match TRBD2. Germline V gene data show CDR1 as KGHDR and CDR2 as SFDVKD. CDR3 length: 17 amino acids. V shed 4 bases, J shed 0 bases, and the junction held 4 bases outside the gene matches. The DNA of the CDR3 is TGTGCCACCAGTGACCCGACTAGCGGGAGAAGCACAGATACGCAGTATTTT. Its protein is CATSDPTSGRSTDTQYF.

V usage is TRBV18 and J usage is TRBJ1-2; 7 bases map to TRBD1. Unmatched junction bases numbered 19, after V lost 10 bases and J lost 8 bases. The CDR3 spans 15 residues. CDR1 KGHSH and CDR2 LQKENI come from the germline V gene. In DNA, the CDR3 is TGTGCCACCTCCGGACAGGCTCGATCTTTGACGGGCTACACCTTC. This codes for CATSGQARSLTGYTF.

The chain is built from TRBV6-5 and TRBJ2-3; TRBD2 matches 12 bases. The CDR3 is made up of 15 amino acids. The trim removed 6 bases at V and 0 bases at J, leaving 1 base unmatched. CDR1 is MNHEY, CDR2 SVGAGI, per germline. The CDR3 coding sequence is TGTGCCAGCAGGACTAGCGGGAGAAGCACAGATACGCAGTATTTT. This gives the protein CASRTSGRSTDTQYF.

The gene calls are TRBV11-3 and TRBJ2-7; 7 nucleotides line up with TRBD1. The J segment lost 1 base and the V segment lost 1 base, leaving 7 bases of the junction unmatched. This CDR3 has 16 amino acids. The germline gives CDR1 SGHNT, CDR2 YENEEA. The CDR3 is CASSLGVGQLSYEQYF. CDR3 DNA sequence: TGTGCCAGCAGCTTAGGGGTGGGACAGCTATCCTACGAGCAGTACTTC.

The genes are TRBV5-6 and TRBJ1-1, with 8 bases lining up with TRBD1. Germline loops: CDR1 SGHDT, CDR2 YYEEEE. The CDR3 has 15 residues. Trimming cost V 4 bases and J 0 bases; bases outside gene matches: 5. In DNA, the CDR3 is TGTGCCAGCAGCCCCGGACAGGGTTTGAACACTGAAGCTTTCTTT. This translates into CASSPGQGLNTEAFF.